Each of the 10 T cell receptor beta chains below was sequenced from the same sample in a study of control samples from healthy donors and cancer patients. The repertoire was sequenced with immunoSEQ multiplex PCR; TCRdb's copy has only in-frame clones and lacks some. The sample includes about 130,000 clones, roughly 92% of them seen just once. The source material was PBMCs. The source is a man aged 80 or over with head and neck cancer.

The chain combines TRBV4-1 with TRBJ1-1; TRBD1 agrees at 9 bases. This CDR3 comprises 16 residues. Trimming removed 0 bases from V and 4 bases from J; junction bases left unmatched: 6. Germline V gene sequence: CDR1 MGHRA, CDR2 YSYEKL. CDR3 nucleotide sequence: TGCGCCAGCAGCCAAGACCCCGGGACAGGGACCACTGAAGCTTTCTTT. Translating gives CASSQDPGTGTTEAFF.

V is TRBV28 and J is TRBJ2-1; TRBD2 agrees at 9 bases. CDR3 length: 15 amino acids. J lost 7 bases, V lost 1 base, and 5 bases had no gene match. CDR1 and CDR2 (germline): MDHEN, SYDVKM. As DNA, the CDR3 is TGTGCCAGCAGTTTATACGGGACTAGCAAAAATGAGCAGTTCTTC. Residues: CASSLYGTSKNEQFF.

In DNA form, the CDR3 reads TGTGCCAGCAGTGAATCAGGGGGGGGACGGGATACGCAGTATTTT. This sequence encodes CASSESGGGRDTQYF. This rearrangement joins TRBV25-1 to TRBJ2-3; D may correspond to TRBD1 or TRBD2 (7 bases each). V was clipped by 1 base and J by 6 bases, with 14 bases between them. The CDR3 totals 15 residues. Germline V lookup: CDR1 MGHDK, CDR2 SYGVNS.

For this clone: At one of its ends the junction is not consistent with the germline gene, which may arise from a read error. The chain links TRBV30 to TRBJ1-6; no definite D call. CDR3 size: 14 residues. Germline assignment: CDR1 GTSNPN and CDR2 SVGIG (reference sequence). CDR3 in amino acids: CAWRISQGYSSLHF. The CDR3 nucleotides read TGTGCCTGGAGGATCAGTCAAGGGTATTCATCCCTCCACTTT.

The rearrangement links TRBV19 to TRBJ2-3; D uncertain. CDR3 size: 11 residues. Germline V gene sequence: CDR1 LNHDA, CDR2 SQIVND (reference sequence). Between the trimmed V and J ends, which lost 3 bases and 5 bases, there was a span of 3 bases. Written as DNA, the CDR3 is TGTGCCAGTAGTATCAAAGATACGCAGTATTTT. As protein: CASSIKDTQYF. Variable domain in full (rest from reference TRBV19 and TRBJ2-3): DGGITQSPKYLFRKEGQNVTLSCEQNLNHDAMYWYRQDPGQGLRLIYYSQIVNDFQKGDIAEGYSVSREKKESFPLTVTSAQKNPTAFYLCASSIKDTQYFGPGTRLTVL.

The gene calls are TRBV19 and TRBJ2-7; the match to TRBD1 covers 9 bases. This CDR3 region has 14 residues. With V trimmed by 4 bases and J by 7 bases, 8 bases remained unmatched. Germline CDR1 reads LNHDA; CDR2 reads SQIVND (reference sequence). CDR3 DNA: TGTGCCAGTAGTAAGACAGGGGGTGTGAGGGAGCAGTACTTC. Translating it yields CASSKTGGVREQYF.

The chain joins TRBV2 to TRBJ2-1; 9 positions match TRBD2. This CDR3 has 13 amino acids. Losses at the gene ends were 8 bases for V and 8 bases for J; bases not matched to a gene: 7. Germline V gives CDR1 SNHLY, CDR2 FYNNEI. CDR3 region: CASVPGLAYEQFF. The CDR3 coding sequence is TGTGCCAGCGTTCCGGGACTAGCCTATGAGCAGTTCTTC.

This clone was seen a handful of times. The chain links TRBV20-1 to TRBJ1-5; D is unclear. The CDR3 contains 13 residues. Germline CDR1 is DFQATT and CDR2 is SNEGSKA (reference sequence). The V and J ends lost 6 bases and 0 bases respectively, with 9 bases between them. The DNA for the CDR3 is TGCAGTGCCAGTTACGATAGCAATCAGCCCCAGCATTTT. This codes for CSASYDSNQPQHF.

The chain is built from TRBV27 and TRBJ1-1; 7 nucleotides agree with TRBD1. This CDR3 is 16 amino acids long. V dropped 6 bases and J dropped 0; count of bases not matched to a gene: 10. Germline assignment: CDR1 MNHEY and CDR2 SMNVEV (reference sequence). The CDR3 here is CASSRPPTGLNTEAFF. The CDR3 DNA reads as TGTGCCAGCAGCCGACCACCGACAGGGCTGAACACTGAAGCTTTCTTT.

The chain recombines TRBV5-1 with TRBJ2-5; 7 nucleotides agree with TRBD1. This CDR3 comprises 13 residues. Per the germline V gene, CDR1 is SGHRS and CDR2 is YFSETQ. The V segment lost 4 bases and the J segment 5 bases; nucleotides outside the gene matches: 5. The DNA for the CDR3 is TGCGCCAGCAGCATCGGACAGGTGGAGACCCAGTACTTC. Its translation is CASSIGQVETQYF.